This T cell receptor (beta chain) came from a study of CD8 T cells in ankylosing spondylitis. Quantitative 5'-RACE with molecular barcodes was used to make the TCR beta libraries. TCRdb re-derived calls from the 5' RACE reads in MiXCR, one entry per CDR3 protein. The table records just under 350,000 distinct CDR3 sequences, roughly 14% of them present only once. The CDR3 covers 15 residues. V lost 5 bases to trimming and J lost 1 base, with 13 bases between them. Germline CDR1 MGHDK, CDR2 SYGVNS. This clonotype has more than one count but fewer than ten. This receptor was obtained from a male donor with ankylosing spondylitis or in good health (not recorded which). The source material was blood, either unsorted or a sorted T cell fraction (not recorded which). J is TRBJ2-3 and V is TRBV25-1, with D tentatively TRBD2 (7 bases). The CDR3 DNA reads as TGTGCCAGCAGTCGGGCGGGGGCGGGCACAGATACGCAGTATTTT. Translating it yields CASSRAGAGTDTQYF.